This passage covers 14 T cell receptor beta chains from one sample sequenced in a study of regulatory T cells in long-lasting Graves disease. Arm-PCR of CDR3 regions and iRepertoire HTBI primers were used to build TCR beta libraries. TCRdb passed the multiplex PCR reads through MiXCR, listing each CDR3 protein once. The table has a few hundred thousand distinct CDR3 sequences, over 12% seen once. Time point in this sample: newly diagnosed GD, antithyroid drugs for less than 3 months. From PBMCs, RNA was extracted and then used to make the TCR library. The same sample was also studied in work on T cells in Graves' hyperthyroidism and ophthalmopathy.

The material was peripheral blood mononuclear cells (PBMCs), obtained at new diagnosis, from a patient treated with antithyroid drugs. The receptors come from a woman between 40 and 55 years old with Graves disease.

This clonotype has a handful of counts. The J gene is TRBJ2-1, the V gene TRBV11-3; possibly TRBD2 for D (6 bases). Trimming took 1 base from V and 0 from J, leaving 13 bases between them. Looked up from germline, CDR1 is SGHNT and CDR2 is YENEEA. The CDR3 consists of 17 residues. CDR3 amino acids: CASSLVAGISSYNEQFF. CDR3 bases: TGTGCCAGCAGCTTAGTTGCGGGGATTAGCTCCTACAATGAGCAGTTCTTC.

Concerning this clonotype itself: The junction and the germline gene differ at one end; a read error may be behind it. The chain's CDR3 is CATSGLAQGDTDTQYF. The CDR3 region has the DNA TGTGCCACCAGTGGTTTGGCCCAGGGGGACACAGATACGCAGTATTTT. V gene TRBV24-1 combines with J gene TRBJ2-3; 7 bases match TRBD1. CDR1 KGHDR and CDR2 SFDVKD come from the germline V gene. The CDR3 runs 16 residues.

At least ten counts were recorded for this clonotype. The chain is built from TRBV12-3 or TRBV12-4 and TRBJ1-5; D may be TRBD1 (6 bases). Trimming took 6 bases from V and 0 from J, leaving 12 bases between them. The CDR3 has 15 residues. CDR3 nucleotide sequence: TGTGCCAGCAGCCTACAGGGTTATAGCAATCAGCCCCAGCATTTT. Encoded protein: CASSLQGYSNQPQHF.

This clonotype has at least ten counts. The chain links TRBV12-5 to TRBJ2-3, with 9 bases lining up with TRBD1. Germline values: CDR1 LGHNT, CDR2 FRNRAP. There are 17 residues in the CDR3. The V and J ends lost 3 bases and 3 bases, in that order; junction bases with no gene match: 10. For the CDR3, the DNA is TGTGCTAGTGGTTTTCAAACCGGGACAGGGTGGACAGATACGCAGTATTTT. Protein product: CASGFQTGTGWTDTQYF. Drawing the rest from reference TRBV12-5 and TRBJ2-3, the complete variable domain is DARVTQTPRHKVTEMGQEVTMRCQPILGHNTVFWYRQTMMQGLELLAYFRNRAPLDDSGMPKDRFSAEMPDATLATLKIQPSEPRDSAVYFCASGFQTGTGWTDTQYFGPGTRLTVL.

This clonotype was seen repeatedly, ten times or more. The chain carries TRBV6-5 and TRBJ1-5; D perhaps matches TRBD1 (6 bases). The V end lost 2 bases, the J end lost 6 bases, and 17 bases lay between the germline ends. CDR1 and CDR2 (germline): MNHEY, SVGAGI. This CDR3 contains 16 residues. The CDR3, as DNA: TGTGCCAGCAGTTACGCGACAGGTCGGTTGGGTCAGCCCCAGCATTTT. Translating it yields CASSYATGRLGQPQHF.

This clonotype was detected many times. Here the CDR3 reads CASSSSGQDFYGYTF. In DNA form, the CDR3 reads TGTGCCAGCAGTTCATCCGGACAGGACTTCTATGGCTACACCTTC. The chain carries TRBV28 and TRBJ1-2, with TRBD1 matching over 7 bases. The CDR3 consists of 15 residues. CDR1 MDHEN and CDR2 SYDVKM come from the germline V gene. Trimming cost V 4 bases and J 4 bases; bases outside gene matches: 9.

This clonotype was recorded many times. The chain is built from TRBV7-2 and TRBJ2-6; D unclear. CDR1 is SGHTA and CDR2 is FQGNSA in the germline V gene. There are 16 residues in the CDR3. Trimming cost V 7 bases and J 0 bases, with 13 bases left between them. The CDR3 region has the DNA TGTGCCAGCAAATTAGGGCGACTCTCTGGGGCCAACGTCCTGACTTTC. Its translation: CASKLGRLSGANVLTF.

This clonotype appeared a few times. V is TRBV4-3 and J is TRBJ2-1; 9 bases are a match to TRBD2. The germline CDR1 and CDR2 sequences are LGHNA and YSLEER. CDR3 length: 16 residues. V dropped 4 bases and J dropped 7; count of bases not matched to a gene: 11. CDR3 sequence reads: CASSPLSVAGENEQFF. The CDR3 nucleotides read TGCGCCAGCAGCCCACTATCGGTAGCGGGAGAGAATGAGCAGTTCTTC.

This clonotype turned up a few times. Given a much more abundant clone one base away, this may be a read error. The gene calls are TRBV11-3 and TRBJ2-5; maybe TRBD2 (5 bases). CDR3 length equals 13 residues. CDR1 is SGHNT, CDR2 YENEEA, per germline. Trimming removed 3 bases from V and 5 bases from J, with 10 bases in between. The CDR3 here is CASSFNGIETQYF. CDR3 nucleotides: TGTGCCAGCAGCTTTAACGGGATCGAGACCCAGTACTTC.

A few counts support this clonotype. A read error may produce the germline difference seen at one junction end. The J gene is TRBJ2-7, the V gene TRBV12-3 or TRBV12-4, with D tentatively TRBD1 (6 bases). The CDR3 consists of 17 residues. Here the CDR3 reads CASSLNGAWTVGYGQYF. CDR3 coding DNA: TGTGCCAGCAGTTTAAATGGGGCCTGGACAGTCGGCTACGGGCAGTACTTC.

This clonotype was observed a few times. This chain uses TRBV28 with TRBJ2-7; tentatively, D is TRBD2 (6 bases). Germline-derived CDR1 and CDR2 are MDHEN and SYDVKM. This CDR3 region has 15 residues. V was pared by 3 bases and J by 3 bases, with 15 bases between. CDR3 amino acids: CASSFIGGGDYEQYF. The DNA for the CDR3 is TGTGCCAGCAGTTTCATCGGGGGTGGGGACTACGAGCAGTACTTC.

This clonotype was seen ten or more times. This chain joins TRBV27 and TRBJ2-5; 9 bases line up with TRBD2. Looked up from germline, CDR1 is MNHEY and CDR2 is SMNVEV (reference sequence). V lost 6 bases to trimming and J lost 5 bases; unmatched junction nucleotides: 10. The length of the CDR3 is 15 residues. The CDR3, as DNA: TGTGCCAGCAGGCGGGAGGGCCCTGTCGATGAGACCCAGTACTTC. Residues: CASRREGPVDETQYF.

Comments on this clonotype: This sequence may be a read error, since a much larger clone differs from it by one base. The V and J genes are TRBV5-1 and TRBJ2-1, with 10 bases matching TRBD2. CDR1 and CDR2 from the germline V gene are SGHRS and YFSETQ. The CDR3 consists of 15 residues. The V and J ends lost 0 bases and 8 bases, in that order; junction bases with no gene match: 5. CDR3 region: CASSLASGSFDEQFF. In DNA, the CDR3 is TGCGCCAGCAGCTTGGCTAGCGGGAGTTTCGATGAGCAGTTCTTC. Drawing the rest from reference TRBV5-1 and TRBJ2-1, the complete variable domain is KAGVTQTPRYLIKTRGQQVTLSCSPISGHRSVSWYQQTPGQGLQFLFEYFSETQRNKGNFPGRFSGRQFSNSRSEMNVSTLELGDSALYLCASSLASGSFDEQFFGPGTRLTVL.

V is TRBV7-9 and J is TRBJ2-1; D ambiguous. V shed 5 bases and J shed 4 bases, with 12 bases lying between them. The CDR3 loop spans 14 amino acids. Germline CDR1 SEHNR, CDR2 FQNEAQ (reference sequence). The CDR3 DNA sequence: TGTGCCAGCAGCCCGTCGACCCGATACAATGAGCAGTTCTTC. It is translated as CASSPSTRYNEQFF.